The present T cell receptor beta chain was sequenced within a study of blood T cell repertoires in COVID-19. The repertoire was sequenced with immunoSEQ multiplex PCR; TCRdb's copy has only in-frame clones and lacks some. The sample carries 84,000 or so clones, approximately 83% recorded once. A single count supports this clone. V lost 5 bases to trimming and J lost 2 bases; unmatched junction nucleotides: 10. This CDR3 comprises 16 residues. Germline V lookup: CDR1 SGHDN, CDR2 FVKESK. The sequencing sample was made of peripheral blood. The clonotype comes from a woman of 80 years or more with acute or convalescent COVID-19. This chain uses TRBV14 with TRBJ2-7; 9 bases fit TRBD2. The CDR3 DNA sequence: TGTGCCAGCAGCGCCAGAAACGGCGGGAGGGCCTACGAGCAGTACTTC. It translates to CASSARNGGRAYEQYF.